Listed here are 28 T cell receptor beta chains from one sample, sequenced in a study of response to subunit inactivated influenza vaccine. TCRdb reprocessed the RT-PCR reads via MiXCR and lists one record per CDR3 protein. The sample lists hundreds of thousands of distinct CDR3 sequences, 14% occurring once. The specimen was PBMCs from blood, collected 14 days before vaccination. The receptors were gathered from a man aged 50-59 years who received an inactivated influenza vaccine.

The chain is built from TRBV10-3 and TRBJ2-1, with D tentatively TRBD2 (6 bases). Germline V CDR1 and CDR2: ENHRY, SYGVKD. The CDR3 totals 12 residues. V was clipped by 5 bases and J by 12 bases, with 14 bases between them. This chain's CDR3 is CAISPTREGQFF. The CDR3 nucleotides are TGTGCCATCAGTCCGACTAGAGAAGGGCAGTTCTTC.

This clonotype was counted ten times or more. The V gene is TRBV25-1, the J gene TRBJ2-2; TRBD2 might be the D (6 bases). V lost 2 bases, J lost 4 bases, and 11 bases lay in between. Germline V gene sequence: CDR1 MGHDK, CDR2 SYGVNS. The CDR3 length is 15 residues. The CDR3 is CASSEKLAGTGELFF. Here the CDR3 DNA reads TGTGCCAGCAGTGAAAAACTAGCAGGCACCGGGGAGCTGTTTTTT.

This clonotype has only a few counts. The J gene is TRBJ1-1, the V gene TRBV12-3 or TRBV12-4, with D possibly matching TRBD1 (5 bases). This CDR3 has 14 amino acids. V was pared by 7 bases and J by 0 bases, with 12 bases between. In nucleotides, the CDR3 is TGTGCCAGCACCTTACGGGGGGTGAACACTGAAGCTTTCTTT. It encodes CASTLRGVNTEAFF.

The V call is TRBV9, the J call TRBJ1-1; a weak D match, TRBD1 (6 bases). The CDR3 extends over 12 amino acids. The V gene lost 3 bases and the J gene lost 6 bases, with 9 bases spanning the gap. In germline, CDR1 is SGDLS, CDR2 YYNGEE. The CDR3 nucleotides are TGTGCCAGCAGCGGGGGGGGGCCTGAAGCTTTCTTT. Its protein is CASSGGGPEAFF.

V usage is TRBV2 and J usage is TRBJ2-4; D remains unclear. The germline V gene encodes CDR1 SNHLY and CDR2 FYNNEI. V gave up 1 base and J gave up 2 bases, with 12 bases separating them. CDR3 length equals 16 residues. The CDR3 DNA reads as TGTGCCAGCAGTGAAGGTTGGCCTGCTACCAAAAACATTCAGTACTTC. Protein sequence: CASSEGWPATKNIQYF.

This clonotype was detected many times. The chain combines TRBV12-3 or TRBV12-4 with TRBJ1-5; possibly TRBD1 for D (6 bases). Trimming removed 3 bases at V and 2 bases at J, with 11 bases between. The CDR3 extends over 15 amino acids. The CDR3 protein is CASSFGGGGNQPQHF. The CDR3 nucleotides are TGTGCCAGCAGTTTCGGCGGGGGCGGCAATCAGCCCCAGCATTTT.

The chain combines TRBV24-1 with TRBJ2-5, with 7 bases that match TRBD2. The trim removed 4 bases at V and 4 bases at J, leaving 11 bases unmatched. Per the germline V gene, CDR1 is KGHDR and CDR2 is SFDVKD. CDR3 length: 16 residues. Here the CDR3 reads CATSDPLATQRETQYF. The CDR3 coding sequence is TGTGCCACCAGTGACCCACTAGCGACACAAAGAGAGACCCAGTACTTC.

This clonotype was seen repeatedly, ten times or more. The chain recombines TRBV6-5 with TRBJ2-2; no firm D call. CDR3 size: 14 residues. V lost 0 bases to trimming and J lost 6 bases, with 8 bases between them. Looked up from germline, CDR1 is MNHEY and CDR2 is SVGAGI. CDR3 sequence reads: CASSYSGLSGELFF. The CDR3 DNA follows: TGTGCCAGCAGTTACTCGGGCTTGTCCGGGGAGCTGTTTTTT.

The CDR3: CASSTTWDAEANEQFF. CDR3 nucleotide sequence: TGTGCCAGCAGCACTACATGGGATGCGGAAGCCAATGAGCAGTTCTTC. V and J are TRBV11-2 and TRBJ2-1; D call uncertain. This CDR3 is built from 16 residues. Germline CDR1 and CDR2: SGHAT and FQNNGV. V lost 5 bases, J lost 6 bases, and 20 bases lay in between.

Only a few counts were recorded for this clonotype. The chain carries TRBV5-5 and TRBJ2-1; 9 bases are shared with TRBD2. The V gene end was trimmed by 4 bases and the J gene end by 6 bases; junction bases not matched to a gene: 14. The CDR3 loop spans 17 amino acids. The germline V gene has CDR1 SGHKS and CDR2 YYEKEE (reference sequence). The CDR3 DNA sequence: TGTGCCAGCAGCGGGACGCACGCGGGGGGGCCGGTCAATGAGCAGTTCTTC. Translating it yields CASSGTHAGGPVNEQFF.

This clonotype was detected only a few times. The V and J genes are TRBV20-1 and TRBJ2-1, with no clear D. Germline values: CDR1 DFQATT, CDR2 SNEGSKA (reference sequence). This CDR3 region has 14 residues. Trimming stripped 2 bases from V and 4 bases from J, with 12 bases between. The CDR3 sequence: CSARPAPRYNEQFF. The CDR3 DNA sequence: TGCAGTGCTAGACCGGCTCCCCGATACAATGAGCAGTTCTTC.

This clonotype was found many times. V and J are TRBV29-1 and TRBJ1-3; D possibly corresponds to TRBD1 (5 bases). The CDR3 consists of 14 residues. Trimming removed 4 bases at V and 4 bases at J, with 14 bases between. CDR1 and CDR2 (germline): SQVTM, ANQGSEA. CDR3 sequence reads: CSVAGGGQGNTIYF. CDR3 nucleotide sequence: TGCAGCGTTGCTGGAGGCGGACAAGGAAACACCATATATTTT.

This clonotype was picked up a small number of times. The chain's CDR3 is CSARDKSGLSTDTQYF. The CDR3 DNA reads TGCAGTGCTAGAGATAAATCGGGATTAAGCACAGATACGCAGTATTTT. The V gene is TRBV20-1, the J gene TRBJ2-3; possible D gene TRBD2, 5 bases. Between the trimmed V and J ends, which lost 0 bases and 0 bases, there was a span of 13 bases. Germline V gene lookup returns CDR1 DFQATT and CDR2 SNEGSKA (reference sequence). The CDR3 has 16 amino acids.

This clonotype has more than one count but fewer than ten. The J gene is TRBJ1-6, the V gene TRBV2; D is possibly TRBD1 (5 bases). The ends were cut back, 10 bases at V and 9 bases at J, with 19 bases in the middle. Germline values: CDR1 SNHLY, CDR2 FYNNEI. This CDR3 contains 14 residues. The CDR3 DNA reads TGTGCCACCGCCCCAGACAGACGAATTTCACCCCTCCACTTT. This codes for CATAPDRRISPLHF.

This clonotype was seen a few times. V is TRBV7-9 and J is TRBJ2-2; 7 bases match TRBD1. Per the germline V gene, CDR1 is SEHNR and CDR2 is FQNEAQ (reference sequence). The V segment lost 10 bases and the J segment 0 bases; nucleotides outside the gene matches: 5. This CDR3 contains 14 residues. This CDR3 is CATTDRANTGELFF. The DNA for the CDR3 is TGTGCCACTACAGACAGGGCGAACACCGGGGAGCTGTTTTTT.

The rearrangement joins TRBV4-1 to TRBJ1-2; D may be TRBD1 (5 bases). The germline V gene encodes CDR1 MGHRA and CDR2 YSYEKL. Trimming stripped 3 bases from V and 3 bases from J, with 20 bases between. This CDR3 is built from 17 residues. Written as DNA, the CDR3 is TGCGCCAGCAGCCAGGACCGAGCGGGGGAGTCCGACTATGGCTACACCTTC. This codes for CASSQDRAGESDYGYTF.

This clonotype has more than one count but fewer than ten. V gene TRBV28 combines with J gene TRBJ2-7; D unclear. From germline, CDR1 is MDHEN and CDR2 SYDVKM. This CDR3 is 13 amino acids long. The V end lost 2 bases, the J end lost 3 bases, and 8 bases lay between the germline ends. CDR3 sequence (DNA): TGTGCCAGCAGTTTAATCCCCAGCTACGAGCAGTACTTC. This encodes CASSLIPSYEQYF.

J is TRBJ2-5 and V is TRBV28; no definite D call. CDR3 length: 15 residues. Germline CDR1 MDHEN, CDR2 SYDVKM. With 5 bases removed from V and 5 bases from J, the gap between germline ends came to 18 bases. This CDR3 reads CASSPAGPTWETQYF. CDR3 DNA: TGTGCCAGCAGTCCCGCAGGTCCAACGTGGGAGACCCAGTACTTC.

This rearrangement joins TRBV28 to TRBJ1-6; D ambiguous. The CDR3 is made up of 15 amino acids. Germline V gene lookup returns CDR1 MDHEN and CDR2 SYDVKM. V lost 5 bases and J 9 bases, leaving 17 bases between the germline ends. The CDR3 spells CASSPVEGMSSPLHF. CDR3 in DNA: TGTGCCAGCAGTCCAGTGGAGGGAATGAGTTCACCCCTCCACTTT.

The chain has TRBV6-5 and TRBJ2-5; D is unclear. V was shortened by 0 bases and J by 3 bases, with 8 bases between the two germline ends. Germline CDR1 reads MNHEY; CDR2 reads SVGAGI. The CDR3 is 14 amino acids. DNA of the CDR3: TGTGCCAGCAGTTACTCAGGGCCTAAAGAGACCCAGTACTTC. Amino acids: CASSYSGPKETQYF.

V usage is TRBV6-1 and J usage is TRBJ2-5, with D possibly TRBD2 on 5 matching bases. The CDR3 covers 14 residues. V gave up 2 bases and J gave up 2 bases, with 9 bases separating them. Germline CDR1 reads MNHNS; CDR2 reads SASEGT. The CDR3 here is CASSERLPQETQYF. The DNA of the CDR3 is TGTGCCAGCAGTGAAAGACTACCTCAAGAGACCCAGTACTTC.

V gene TRBV7-8 combines with J gene TRBJ1-1, with TRBD1 identical over 10 bases. Germline V gene sequence: CDR1 SGHVS, CDR2 FQNEAQ. The CDR3 loop spans 12 amino acids. The trim removed 4 bases at V and 8 bases at J, leaving 1 base unmatched. The CDR3 nucleotides read TGTGCCAGCAGCTCGGGACAGGGGGAAGCTTTCTTT. Its protein is CASSSGQGEAFF.

This clonotype was counted between two and nine times. The chain couples TRBV6-1 to TRBJ2-1; 10 nucleotides agree with TRBD2. The CDR3 runs 15 residues. V was clipped by 6 bases and J by 6 bases; unmatched bases: 8. In germline, CDR1 is MNHNS, CDR2 SASEGT. CDR3 residues: CASRTGLATINEQFF. The CDR3 nucleotides read TGTGCCAGCAGGACGGGACTAGCGACAATCAATGAGCAGTTCTTC.

This chain links TRBV7-3 with TRBJ2-1; 13 nucleotides line up with TRBD2. This CDR3 has 16 amino acids. Per the germline V gene, CDR1 is SGHTA and CDR2 is FQGTGA. Trimming removed 6 bases from V and 7 bases from J; junction bases left unmatched: 9. Here the CDR3 reads CASRLSGLAGANEQFF. DNA of the CDR3: TGTGCCAGCAGGCTCTCCGGACTAGCGGGAGCTAATGAGCAGTTCTTC.

This clonotype was seen a handful of times. V is TRBV6-1 and J is TRBJ1-6; 12 nucleotides match TRBD1. V dropped 6 bases and J dropped 6; count of bases not matched to a gene: 3. Germline V CDR1 and CDR2: MNHNS, SASEGT. The CDR3 sequence is 15 residues long. CDR3 sequence: CASRGQGAGNSPLHF. Written as DNA, the CDR3 is TGTGCCAGCAGGGGACAGGGGGCCGGTAATTCACCCCTCCACTTT.

This chain links TRBV7-9 with TRBJ2-2; TRBD1 matches at 8 bases. This CDR3 is 15 amino acids long. The ends lost 3 bases at V and 6 bases at J; junction bases unmatched: 6. The germline CDR1 and CDR2 sequences are SEHNR and FQNEAQ (reference sequence). The CDR3 DNA sequence: TGTGCCAGCAGCTTCGGACAGGGAGGTGCCGGGGAGCTGTTTTTT. Encoded protein: CASSFGQGGAGELFF.

This clonotype was recorded a few times. V usage is TRBV28 and J usage is TRBJ2-7; 7 nucleotides line up with TRBD2. From germline, CDR1 is MDHEN and CDR2 SYDVKM. The CDR3 consists of 14 residues. Losses at the gene ends were 4 bases for V and 6 bases for J; bases not matched to a gene: 9. CDR3 bases: TGTGCCAGCAGTTCAAGGGGAGGGTCTTCCGAGCAGTACTTC. It translates to CASSSRGGSSEQYF.

This clonotype was picked up a small number of times. The J gene is TRBJ1-2, the V gene TRBV4-1; D remains unclear. The V and J ends lost 4 bases and 7 bases respectively, with 16 bases between them. The CDR3 runs to 14 residues. The germline V gene encodes CDR1 MGHRA and CDR2 YSYEKL. DNA for the CDR3: TGCGCCAGCAGCCCTATAAGGGAAGGTAGTGGCTACACCTTC. Protein: CASSPIREGSGYTF.